This entry concerns a single T cell receptor (beta chain). Its antigen is still unknown. Profiled with immunoSEQ multiplex PCR; TCRdb holds only in-frame clones, not every one. The table has under 110,000 clones, around 84% seen once. The entry originates in a study of T cell responses to AZD1222 COVID-19 vaccine. V trimming: 3 bases; J trimming: 1 base; junction bases outside the gene matches: 6. This CDR3 has 16 residues. Germline V CDR1 and CDR2: SGDLS, YYNGEE. General study points: Females made up more of the donors, who were largely white British, and clonal diversity may have come out too low. Reports indicate that nearly half of spike-specific TCRs are directed at unmutated variant regions. Only a handful of AZD1222 recipients, more than 5 in all, had baseline seropositivity. Spike regions recognized by vaccine-associated CD4 TCRs spanned the protein, led by 160-218 and 743-854.

The sequence derives from an adult in good health. The V gene is TRBV9, the J gene TRBJ2-2; TRBD1 matches 7 bases. Source: peripheral blood, taken on day 0 of AZD1222 vaccination. In nucleotides, the CDR3 is TGTGCCAGCAGCGCGGATCACAGGGGGAACACCGGGGAGCTGTTTTTT. Its protein is CASSADHRGNTGELFF.